This section outlines one TCR beta chain sequence together with its context. Its antigen is currently unknown. Trimming took 2 bases from V and 6 from J; bases not matched to a gene: 3. This CDR3 region has 13 residues. CDR1 and CDR2 from the germline V gene are MNHEY and SMNVEV (reference sequence). Libraries were prepared by immunoSEQ multiplex PCR; TCRdb keeps only in-frame clonotypes and omits some of them. Here the sample spans 250,000 to 300,000 clones, around 93% being singletons. The entry originates in a study of T cell responses to AZD1222 COVID-19 vaccine. Study-wide results and limits: Seropositive at baseline were only a handful of AZD1222 recipients. Vaccine-associated CD4 TCRs ranged over spike, dominating at 160-218 and 743-854.

Pooled together were second doses at about 4 or about 12 weeks. The sequence derives from an adult who received the AZD1222 COVID-19 vaccine. The V gene is TRBV27, the J gene TRBJ1-2; 7 bases match TRBD1. The specimen was peripheral blood, collected 28 days after the second AZD1222 dose. The CDR3 is CASSLGGGDGYTF. CDR3 nucleotide sequence: TGTGCCAGCAGTTTAGGAGGGGGCGATGGCTACACCTTC.